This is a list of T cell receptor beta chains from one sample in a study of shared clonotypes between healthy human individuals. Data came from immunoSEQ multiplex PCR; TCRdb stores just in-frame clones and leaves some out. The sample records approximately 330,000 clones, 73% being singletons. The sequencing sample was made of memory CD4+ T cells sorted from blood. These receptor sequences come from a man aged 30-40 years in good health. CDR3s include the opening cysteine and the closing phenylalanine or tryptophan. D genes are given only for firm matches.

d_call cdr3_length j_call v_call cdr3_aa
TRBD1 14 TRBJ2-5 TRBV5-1 CASSLWGQGETQYF
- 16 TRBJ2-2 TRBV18 CASSRASGPNTGELFF
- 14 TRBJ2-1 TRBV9 CASSVASSSNEQFF
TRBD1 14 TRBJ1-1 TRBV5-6 CASSKGTGNTEAFF
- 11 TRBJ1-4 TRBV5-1 CASSKNEKLFF
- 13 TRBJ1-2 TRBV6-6 CASSFQAGTLLFF
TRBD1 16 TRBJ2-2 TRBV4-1 CASSLLEGADTGELFF
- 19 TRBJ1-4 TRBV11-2 CASSLGSGARLATNEKLFF
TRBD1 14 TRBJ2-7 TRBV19 CASRWDRGIVEQYF
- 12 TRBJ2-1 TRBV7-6 CASSQHHNEQFF
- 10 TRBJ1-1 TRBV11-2 CASSGGEAFF
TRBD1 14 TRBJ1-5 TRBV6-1 CASSGQVPSQPQHF
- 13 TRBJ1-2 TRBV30 CAWSDGPTYGYTF
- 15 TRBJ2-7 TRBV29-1 CSVNVGILSIYEQYF
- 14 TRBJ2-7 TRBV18 CASSVATQPVEQYF
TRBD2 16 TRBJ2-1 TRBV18 CASSPAPVAGVNEQFF
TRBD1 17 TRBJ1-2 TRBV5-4 CASSLGGGAGQGSGYTF
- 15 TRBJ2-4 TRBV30 CVWSAGTSWENIQYF
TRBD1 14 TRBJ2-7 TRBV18 CASSPGTGPYEQYF
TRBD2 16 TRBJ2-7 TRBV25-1 CASTPTRLAGGYEQYF
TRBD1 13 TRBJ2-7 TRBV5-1 CASAGTGVYEQYF
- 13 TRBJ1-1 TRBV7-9 CATQDTDVGEAFF
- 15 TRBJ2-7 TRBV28 CASSSPSVSLFEQYF
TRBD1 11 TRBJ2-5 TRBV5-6 CASGTEETQYF
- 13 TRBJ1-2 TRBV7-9 CASSMARKNGYTF
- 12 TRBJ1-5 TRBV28 CASTLSNQPQHF
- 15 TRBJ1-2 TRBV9 CASSVALGRNYGYTF
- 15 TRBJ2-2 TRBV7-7 CASSLESGSRGELFF
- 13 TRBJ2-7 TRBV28 CATQGSGNYEQYF
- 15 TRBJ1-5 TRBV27 CASSRLRGSNQPQHF
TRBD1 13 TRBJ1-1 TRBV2 CASGQGGNTEAFF
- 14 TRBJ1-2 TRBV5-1 CASSLLDSNYGYTF
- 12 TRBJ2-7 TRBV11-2 CASSSPLYEQYF
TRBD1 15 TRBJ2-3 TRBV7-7 CASSLQPGGADTQYF
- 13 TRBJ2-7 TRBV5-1 CASSAGPSYEQYF
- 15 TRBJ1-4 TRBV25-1 CASSAQTATNEKLFF
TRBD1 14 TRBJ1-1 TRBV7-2 CASSAPGQGTGAFF
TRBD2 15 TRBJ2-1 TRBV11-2 CASSLDVLAGYFKFF
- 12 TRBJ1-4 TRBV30 CAAGLLNEKLFF
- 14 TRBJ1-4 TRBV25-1 CASSEARAGEKLFF
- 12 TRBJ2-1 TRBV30 CAWGGFGNEQFF
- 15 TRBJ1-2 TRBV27 CAPPGGAPCPYGYTF
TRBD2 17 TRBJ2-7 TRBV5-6 CASSTIQLAGAGYEQYF
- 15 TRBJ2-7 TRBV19 CASSIAYGSDYEQYF
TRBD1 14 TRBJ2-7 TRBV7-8 CASSARDRAYEQYF
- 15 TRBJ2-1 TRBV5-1 CASSADTGTYNEQFF
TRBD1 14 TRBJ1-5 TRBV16 CASSQVTGSQPQHF
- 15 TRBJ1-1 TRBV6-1 CASSVDPRGIREAFF
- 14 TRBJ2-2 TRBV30 CAWSPPSYGGELFF
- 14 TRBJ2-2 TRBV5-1 CASSLTTNTGELFF
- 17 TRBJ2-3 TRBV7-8 CASSRTSRVGITDTQYF
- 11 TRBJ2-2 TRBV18 CASSNTGELFF
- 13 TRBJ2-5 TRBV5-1 CASSGGTQETQYF
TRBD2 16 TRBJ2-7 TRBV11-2 CASSHISGRSSYEQYF
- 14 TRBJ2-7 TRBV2 CASRGADFSYEQYF
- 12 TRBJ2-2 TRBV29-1 CSPGVNTGELFF
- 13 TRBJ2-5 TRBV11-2 CASATSFQETQYF